The entry that follows covers one T cell receptor beta chain sequence. This sample is drawn from a study of PD-L1 blockade in urothelial cancer. Overall study: Males with urothelial cancer arising in the bladder constituted about 85% of the roughly 30 patients. When blood samples were assessed, the median T cell count was some 130,000. After treatment start, blood was analyzed at 3 weeks (second dose) and at 6 weeks.

Here immunoSEQ multiplex PCR was the method, and the copy in TCRdb shows in-frame clones only, minus some. The sample lists around 27,000 clones, 65% to 90% occurring once. Germline assignment: CDR1 SEHNR and CDR2 FQNEAQ (reference sequence). The V and J ends lost 3 bases and 7 bases, in that order; junction bases with no gene match: 5. This CDR3 has 13 residues. The source is a man aged 45 to 65 with urothelial cancer. The genes are TRBV7-9 and TRBJ2-7; TRBD2 agrees at 8 bases. Sequenced here: PBMCs, sampled around atezolizumab (anti-PD-L1) treatment. Written as DNA, the CDR3 is TGTGCCAGCAGCTTCCAGGCTAGCGGGGAGCAGTACGTC. Its protein product is CASSFQASGEQYV.